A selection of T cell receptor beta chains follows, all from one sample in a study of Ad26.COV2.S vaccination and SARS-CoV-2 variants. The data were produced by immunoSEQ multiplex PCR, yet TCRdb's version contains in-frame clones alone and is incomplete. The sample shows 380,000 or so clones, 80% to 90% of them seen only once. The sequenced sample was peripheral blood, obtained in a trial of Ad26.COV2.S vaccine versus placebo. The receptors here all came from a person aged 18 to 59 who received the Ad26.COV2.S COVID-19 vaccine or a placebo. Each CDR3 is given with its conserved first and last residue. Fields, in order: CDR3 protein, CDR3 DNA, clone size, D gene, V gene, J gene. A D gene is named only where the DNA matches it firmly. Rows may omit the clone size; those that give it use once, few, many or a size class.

CASSQPQETQYF	TGCGCCAGCAGCCAACCCCAAGAGACCCAGTACTTC	once	.	TRBV4-1	TRBJ2-5
CASSLAGNTEAFF	TGTGCCAGCAGCTTAGCAGGGAACACTGAAGCTTTCTTT	.	.	TRBV7-9	TRBJ1-1
CASALRNSPLHF	TGTGCCAGCGCCCTGAGGAATTCACCCCTCCACTTT	.	.	TRBV28	TRBJ1-6
CASSVASFGVEAFF	TGTGCCAGCAGCGTAGCTTCTTTTGGGGTGGAGGCTTTCTTT	few	.	TRBV9	TRBJ1-1
CASSVGRGAESYEQYF	TGTGCCAGCAGCGTAGGACGCGGGGCCGAATCCTACGAGCAGTACTTC	.	.	TRBV9	TRBJ2-7
CASSVGSSYNEQFF	TGTGCCAGCAGTGTAGGAAGCTCCTACAATGAGCAGTTCTTC	.	.	TRBV2	TRBJ2-1
CASSRRGTYGYTF	TGTGCCAGCAGCCGGAGGGGGACCTATGGCTACACCTTC	.	.	TRBV11-2	TRBJ1-2
CASSFRKNGYTF	TGTGCCAGCAGTTTCCGTAAAAATGGCTACACCTTC	.	.	TRBV12-3/TRBV12-4	TRBJ1-2
CASRYSTYGYTF	TGTGCCAGCAGATACAGCACGTATGGCTACACCTTC	.	.	TRBV2	TRBJ1-2
CASSLGMEWREQYF	TGTGCCAGCAGCTTAGGTATGGAATGGAGGGAGCAGTACTTC	.	.	TRBV11-3	TRBJ2-7
CATVRSYEQYF	TGTGCCACCGTACGGTCCTACGAGCAGTACTTC	.	.	TRBV28	TRBJ2-7
CASSPGTARPLGYGYTF	TGCGCCAGCAGCCCCGGGACAGCGCGACCTTTGGGGTATGGCTACACCTTC	.	TRBD1	TRBV10-1	TRBJ1-2
CASSLGSQGSYTF	TGTGCCAGCAGCTTAGGCTCACAGGGCTCCTACACCTTC	.	.	TRBV11-2	TRBJ1-2
CASSPQNYEQYF	TGTGCCAGCTCACCACAGAACTACGAGCAGTACTTC	.	.	TRBV18	TRBJ2-7
CSARGVNTIYF	TGCAGTGCTAGAGGGGTCAACACCATATATTTT	.	.	TRBV20-1	TRBJ1-3
CASSGTVPYEQYF	TGTGCCAGCAGTGGTACGGTCCCCTACGAGCAGTACTTC	.	.	TRBV6-2/TRBV6-3	TRBJ2-7
CASRPSSVLFF	TGTGCCAGCAGACCAAGCTCCGTTCTCTTCTTC	.	.	TRBV12-3/TRBV12-4	TRBJ2-1
CASSLPGQTSPLHF	TGTGCCAGCAGCTTACCGGGACAGACTTCACCCCTCCACTTT	.	TRBD1	TRBV5-6	TRBJ1-6
CASSVGLAGNNEQFF	TGTGCCAGCAGCGTAGGACTAGCGGGCAACAATGAGCAGTTCTTC	.	TRBD2	TRBV9	TRBJ2-1
CASNHGTGLPRDYGYTF	TGTGCCAGCAATCACGGGACAGGGCTCCCGAGGGACTATGGCTACACCTTC	.	TRBD1	TRBV19	TRBJ1-2
CASSLSRALSYEQFF	TGTGCCAGCAGTTTATCCCGGGCCCTGAGTTATGAGCAGTTCTTC	.	.	TRBV27	TRBJ2-1
CAVRGISTEAFF	TGTGCCGTTCGAGGGATCTCCACTGAAGCTTTCTTT	once	.	TRBV28	TRBJ1-1
CAISESPPGELFF	TGTGCCATCAGTGAGTCTCCCCCTGGGGAGCTGTTTTTT	.	.	TRBV10-3	TRBJ2-2
CASSIRQAGF	TGTGCCAGCAGTATCCGACAGGCGGGTTTT	.	.	TRBV12-3/TRBV12-4	TRBJ1-1
CASSFGIAAEAFF	TGTGCCAGCAGTTTTGGCATAGCAGCTGAAGCTTTCTTT	.	.	TRBV12-3/TRBV12-4	TRBJ1-1